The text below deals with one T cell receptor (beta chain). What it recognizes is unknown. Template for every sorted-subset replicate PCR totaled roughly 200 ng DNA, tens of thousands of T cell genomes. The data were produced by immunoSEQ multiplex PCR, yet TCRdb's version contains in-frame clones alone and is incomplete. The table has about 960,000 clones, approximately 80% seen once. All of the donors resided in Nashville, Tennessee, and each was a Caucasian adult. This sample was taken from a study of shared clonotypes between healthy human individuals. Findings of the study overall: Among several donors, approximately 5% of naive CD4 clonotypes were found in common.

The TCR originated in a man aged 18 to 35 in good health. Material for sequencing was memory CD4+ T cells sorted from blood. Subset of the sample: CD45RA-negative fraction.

The CDR3: CASFPAGAFQETQYF. The CDR3, as DNA: TGTGCCAGCTTCCCTGCGGGGGCCTTCCAAGAGACCCAGTACTTC. The chain couples TRBV2 to TRBJ2-5, with a tentative D call TRBD2 (7 bases). Germline-derived CDR1 and CDR2 are SNHLY and FYNNEI. This CDR3 region has 15 residues. V lost 8 bases to trimming and J lost 1 base, with 17 bases between them. The whole variable domain, filled in from reference TRBV2 and TRBJ2-5, reads EPEVTQTPSHQVTQMGQEVILRCVPISNHLYFYWYRQILGQKVEFLVSFYNNEISEKSEIFDDQFSVERPDGSNFTLKIRSTKLEDSAMYFCASFPAGAFQETQYFGPGTRLLVL.